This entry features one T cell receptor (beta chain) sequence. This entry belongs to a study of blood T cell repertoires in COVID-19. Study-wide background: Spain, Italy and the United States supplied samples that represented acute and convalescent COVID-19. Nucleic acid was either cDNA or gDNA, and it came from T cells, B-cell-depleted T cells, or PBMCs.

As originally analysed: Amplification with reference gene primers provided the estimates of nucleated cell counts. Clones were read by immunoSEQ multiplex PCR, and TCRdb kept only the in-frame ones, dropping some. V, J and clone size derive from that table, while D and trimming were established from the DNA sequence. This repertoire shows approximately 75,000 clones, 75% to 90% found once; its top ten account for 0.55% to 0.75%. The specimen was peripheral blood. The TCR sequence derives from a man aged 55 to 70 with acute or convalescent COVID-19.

CDR3 sequence: CASSFGLAAYNEQFF. As DNA, the CDR3 is TGTGCCAGCAGCTTCGGACTAGCGGCCTACAATGAGCAGTTCTTC. The rearrangement links TRBV11-3 to TRBJ2-1; 10 bases match TRBD2. The CDR3 spans 15 residues. The junction had 1 base not matched to a gene; V was cut back by 3 bases and J by 2 bases. From germline, CDR1 is SGHNT and CDR2 YENEEA.